This TCR beta chain was captured in a study of blood T cell repertoires in COVID-19. Overall study context: Sources were T cells, B-cell-depleted T cells, or PBMCs; the material itself was cDNA or gDNA.

Produced via immunoSEQ multiplex PCR; TCRdb's table is partial and in-frame only. The sample yields approximately 190,000 clones, roughly nine tenths seen once. This CDR3 has 14 residues. Trimming pared 4 bases from V and 3 bases from J, leaving 14 bases between. CDR1 SGDLS and CDR2 YYNGEE come from the germline V gene. The chain uses TRBV9 and TRBJ2-7; the D gene is possibly TRBD2 (5 bases). Sequenced: peripheral blood. The origin of this receptor is a man in his sixties with active or convalescent COVID-19. As DNA, the CDR3 is TGTGCCAGCAGCCCCCCGGGATCCGTCTACGAGCAGTACTTC. Its protein product is CASSPPGSVYEQYF.